The rows below give T cell receptor beta chains drawn from one sample of a study of T-cell reconstitution after alpha-beta-depleted transplantation in children. TCRdb reprocessed the PCR reads with MiXCR, giving one entry per CDR3 protein. The table shows 450,000 to 550,000 distinct CDR3 sequences, with roughly 10% occurring only once. The sequencing used PBMCs, mostly from graft donor cells, collected 180 days after TCRalphabeta/CD19-depleted stem cell transplant. These receptors all come from a female patient aged 2-9 years who had a stem cell transplant for aplastic anemia, so the T cells may come from the graft donor. The CDR3 runs from the conserved cysteine through the conserved F or W. A D gene is named only where the DNA matches it firmly. Clone size is shown for a subset of rows, as once, few, many or a class of expanded clone.

len: 12; abundance: many; d_gene: -; j_gene: TRBJ2-3; v_gene: TRBV7-2; CDR3nt: TGTGCCAGCAGCTTAGCCGGGGCTACGCAGTATTTT; CDR3aa: CASSLAGATQYF
len: 17; abundance: few; d_gene: -; j_gene: TRBJ2-5; v_gene: TRBV28; CDR3nt: TGTGCCAGCAGTTCCGGGAGCTCCGGGACAGTCCAAGAGACCCAGTACTTC; CDR3aa: CASSSGSSGTVQETQYF
len: 15; abundance: -; d_gene: -; j_gene: TRBJ1-1; v_gene: TRBV7-9; CDR3nt: TGTGCCAGCAGCTTACCGGGACCGGTTGCTCTTGAAGCTTTCTTT; CDR3aa: CASSLPGPVALEAFF
len: 15; abundance: few; d_gene: TRBD2; j_gene: TRBJ2-1; v_gene: TRBV7-6; CDR3nt: TGTGCCAGCAGCTTGGGACTAGCGGCTAACAATGAGCAGTTCTTC; CDR3aa: CASSLGLAANNEQFF
len: 15; abundance: many; d_gene: -; j_gene: TRBJ2-5; v_gene: TRBV29-1; CDR3nt: TGCAGCGTTGAAGGGTATCGGGACTCGAAAGAGACCCAGTACTTC; CDR3aa: CSVEGYRDSKETQYF
len: 15; abundance: -; d_gene: -; j_gene: TRBJ2-2; v_gene: TRBV4-3; CDR3nt: TGCGCCAGCAGCCAAGATGAGGAGTACACCGGGGAGCTGTTTTTT; CDR3aa: CASSQDEEYTGELFF
len: 16; abundance: few; d_gene: TRBD1; j_gene: TRBJ2-3; v_gene: TRBV5-1; CDR3nt: TGCGCCAGCAGCTTGAGTGGAGGACAGGGGCCGGATACGCAGTATTTT; CDR3aa: CASSLSGGQGPDTQYF
len: 13; abundance: -; d_gene: -; j_gene: TRBJ1-6; v_gene: TRBV7-2; CDR3nt: TGTGCCAGCAGCTTAGGCAGGGCATCACCCCTCCACTTT; CDR3aa: CASSLGRASPLHF
len: 16; abundance: -; d_gene: TRBD1; j_gene: TRBJ1-2; v_gene: TRBV10-3; CDR3nt: TGTGCCATCAGTGAGCCGAGGGTCAGGGGGACGTATGGCTACACCTTC; CDR3aa: CAISEPRVRGTYGYTF
len: 14; abundance: few; d_gene: -; j_gene: TRBJ1-5; v_gene: TRBV12-3/TRBV12-4; CDR3nt: TGTGCCAGCAGTTTGAGACAGAACAATCAGCCCCAGCATTTT; CDR3aa: CASSLRQNNQPQHF
len: 13; abundance: -; d_gene: -; j_gene: TRBJ2-7; v_gene: TRBV30; CDR3nt: TGTGCCTGGGCAGGACCTAAGGAAGACGAGCAGTACTTC; CDR3aa: CAWAGPKEDEQYF
len: 14; abundance: -; d_gene: -; j_gene: TRBJ2-5; v_gene: TRBV20-1; CDR3nt: TGCAGTGCGCGAGCGGGCGGGCCAACAGAGACCCAGTACTTC; CDR3aa: CSARAGGPTETQYF
len: 13; abundance: -; d_gene: -; j_gene: TRBJ2-1; v_gene: TRBV20-1; CDR3nt: TGCAGTGCTAGGGTGGGAAGGTACAATGAGCAGTTCTTC; CDR3aa: CSARVGRYNEQFF
len: 14; abundance: -; d_gene: -; j_gene: TRBJ2-7; v_gene: TRBV27; CDR3nt: TGTGCCAGCGGTTTCCACGGGAGCCCCTACGAGCAGTACTTC; CDR3aa: CASGFHGSPYEQYF
len: 15; abundance: many; d_gene: TRBD1; j_gene: TRBJ2-7; v_gene: TRBV28; CDR3nt: TGTGCCAGCAGTTTTGGACAGGTCGGCCCCTACGAGCAGTACTTC; CDR3aa: CASSFGQVGPYEQYF
len: 14; abundance: few; d_gene: -; j_gene: TRBJ1-2; v_gene: TRBV3-1; CDR3nt: TGTGCCAGCAGCCAAGCCGGACGGAACTATGGCTACACCTTC; CDR3aa: CASSQAGRNYGYTF
len: 11; abundance: -; d_gene: -; j_gene: TRBJ2-1; v_gene: TRBV10-3; CDR3nt: TGTGCCATCAGTGTGGGATTTGAGCAGTTCTTC; CDR3aa: CAISVGFEQFF
len: 15; abundance: few; d_gene: -; j_gene: TRBJ1-2; v_gene: TRBV5-1; CDR3nt: TGCGCCAGCAGCCCCAACAGACAGTTGAACTATGGCTACACCTTC; CDR3aa: CASSPNRQLNYGYTF
len: 16; abundance: -; d_gene: TRBD1; j_gene: TRBJ2-1; v_gene: TRBV19; CDR3nt: TGTGCCAGTAGTAGCCAACAGGGGGCAAGCGACAATGAGCAGTTCTTC; CDR3aa: CASSSQQGASDNEQFF
len: 17; abundance: -; d_gene: -; j_gene: TRBJ1-5; v_gene: TRBV11-2; CDR3nt: TGTGCCAGCAGCTTAGACTACAGGGCCCTTGGCAATCAGCCCCAGCATTTT; CDR3aa: CASSLDYRALGNQPQHF
len: 17; abundance: -; d_gene: TRBD2; j_gene: TRBJ2-2; v_gene: TRBV7-8; CDR3nt: TGTGCCAGCCCCCCGGGGCAGCGGGAGTCGGGTATCGGGGAGCTGTTTTTT; CDR3aa: CASPPGQRESGIGELFF
len: 18; abundance: many; d_gene: TRBD2; j_gene: TRBJ2-6; v_gene: TRBV6-1; CDR3nt: TGTGCCAGCAGTCCACTAGCGGGAGCCCTCTCTGGGGCCAACGTCCTGACTTTC; CDR3aa: CASSPLAGALSGANVLTF
len: 13; abundance: -; d_gene: -; j_gene: TRBJ2-3; v_gene: TRBV19; CDR3nt: TGTGCCAGTACCTCATACGGGGCAGATACGCAGTATTTT; CDR3aa: CASTSYGADTQYF
len: 12; abundance: many; d_gene: -; j_gene: TRBJ2-1; v_gene: TRBV6-2/TRBV6-3; CDR3nt: TGTGCCAGCAGTTACTCAGGTACTGAGCAGTTCTTC; CDR3aa: CASSYSGTEQFF
len: 14; abundance: few; d_gene: -; j_gene: TRBJ2-1; v_gene: TRBV6-1; CDR3nt: TGTGCCAGCACCAACCGGGATCCTTCCCACGAGCAGTTCTTC; CDR3aa: CASTNRDPSHEQFF
len: 13; abundance: many; d_gene: TRBD2; j_gene: TRBJ2-5; v_gene: TRBV29-1; CDR3nt: TGCAGCCCCCTTCTAGCGGGAGAAGAGACCCAGTACTTC; CDR3aa: CSPLLAGEETQYF
len: 15; abundance: few; d_gene: -; j_gene: TRBJ2-2; v_gene: TRBV7-9; CDR3nt: TGTGCCAGCAACTGGGACGGTGGCAGCACCGGGGAGCTGTTTTTT; CDR3aa: CASNWDGGSTGELFF
len: 16; abundance: -; d_gene: -; j_gene: TRBJ2-2; v_gene: TRBV24-1; CDR3nt: TGTGCCACCAGTGATTTGCAGATGGGCCCCACCGGGGAGCTGTTTTTT; CDR3aa: CATSDLQMGPTGELFF
len: 15; abundance: few; d_gene: TRBD1; j_gene: TRBJ1-1; v_gene: TRBV12-3/TRBV12-4; CDR3nt: TGTGCCAGCAGTTTCGGAACAGGGGGTACCACTGAAGCTTTCTTT; CDR3aa: CASSFGTGGTTEAFF
len: 15; abundance: few; d_gene: -; j_gene: TRBJ2-2; v_gene: TRBV28; CDR3nt: TGTGCCAGCACCTCCTTCACCCCACGGACCGGGGAGCTGTTTTTT; CDR3aa: CASTSFTPRTGELFF
len: 10; abundance: -; d_gene: -; j_gene: TRBJ2-1; v_gene: TRBV7-2; CDR3nt: TGTGCCAGCAGAATGCATGAGCAGTTCTTC; CDR3aa: CASRMHEQFF
len: 11; abundance: few; d_gene: -; j_gene: TRBJ2-5; v_gene: TRBV11-2; CDR3nt: TGTGCCAGCAGCTTAGTGAGGACCCAGTACTTC; CDR3aa: CASSLVRTQYF
len: 15; abundance: -; d_gene: -; j_gene: TRBJ1-2; v_gene: TRBV12-3/TRBV12-4; CDR3nt: TGTGCCAGCAGTTTAGTTCAGGGAACCGGCTATGGCTACACCTTC; CDR3aa: CASSLVQGTGYGYTF
len: 14; abundance: many; d_gene: TRBD2; j_gene: TRBJ2-5; v_gene: TRBV7-2; CDR3nt: TGTGCCAGCAGCTCCGGGAGGGCCTCAGAGACCCAGTACTTC; CDR3aa: CASSSGRASETQYF
len: 13; abundance: few; d_gene: -; j_gene: TRBJ2-3; v_gene: TRBV7-8; CDR3nt: TGTGCCAGCACCCTGAGGGTCACAGATACGCAGTATTTT; CDR3aa: CASTLRVTDTQYF
len: 16; abundance: few; d_gene: TRBD1; j_gene: TRBJ1-3; v_gene: TRBV7-2; CDR3nt: TGTGCCAGCAGCCAAGACAGGGGATGGGGTGGAAACACCATATATTTT; CDR3aa: CASSQDRGWGGNTIYF
len: 16; abundance: -; d_gene: -; j_gene: TRBJ2-1; v_gene: TRBV11-3; CDR3nt: TGTGCCAGCAGCCAAGGGGCAGGGGAGTCCTACAATGAGCAGTTCTTC; CDR3aa: CASSQGAGESYNEQFF
len: 15; abundance: -; d_gene: TRBD1; j_gene: TRBJ2-3; v_gene: TRBV28; CDR3nt: TGTGCCAGCAGTTGGGACAGGGGGGGCACAGATACGCAGTATTTT; CDR3aa: CASSWDRGGTDTQYF
len: 16; abundance: many; d_gene: TRBD2; j_gene: TRBJ2-1; v_gene: TRBV12-3/TRBV12-4; CDR3nt: TGTGCCAGCAGAACTAGGGGGACTAGCGGAGGCAATGAGCAGTTCTTC; CDR3aa: CASRTRGTSGGNEQFF
len: 15; abundance: many; d_gene: -; j_gene: TRBJ1-2; v_gene: TRBV7-3; CDR3nt: TGTGCCAGCAGCGAACGTTTTCTCAAGTATGAAGGCTACACCTTC; CDR3aa: CASSERFLKYEGYTF
len: 14; abundance: few; d_gene: TRBD1; j_gene: TRBJ2-4; v_gene: TRBV5-1; CDR3nt: TGCGCCAGCAGCTTGGCACAGGGGCCAGACATTCAGTACTTC; CDR3aa: CASSLAQGPDIQYF
len: 12; abundance: few; d_gene: -; j_gene: TRBJ2-7; v_gene: TRBV7-9; CDR3nt: TGTGCCAGCAGGAAAACAGAGTACGAGCAGTACTTC; CDR3aa: CASRKTEYEQYF
len: 15; abundance: -; d_gene: -; j_gene: TRBJ1-3; v_gene: TRBV18; CDR3nt: TGTGCCAGCTCACCAGGGGGACACTCGGGAAACACCATATATTTT; CDR3aa: CASSPGGHSGNTIYF
len: 12; abundance: -; d_gene: -; j_gene: TRBJ2-1; v_gene: TRBV6-1; CDR3nt: TGTGCCAGCAGTGAATTATACAATGAGCAGTTCTTC; CDR3aa: CASSELYNEQFF
len: 14; abundance: few; d_gene: -; j_gene: TRBJ2-7; v_gene: TRBV23-1; CDR3nt: TGCGCCAGCAGTCACCAGGACAGTTCTGGCGAGCAGTACTTC; CDR3aa: CASSHQDSSGEQYF
len: 16; abundance: -; d_gene: TRBD2; j_gene: TRBJ2-1; v_gene: TRBV6-2/TRBV6-3; CDR3nt: TGTGCCAGCAGTTCCCGTGGACTAGCGGGCTACAATGAGCAGTTCTTC; CDR3aa: CASSSRGLAGYNEQFF
len: 16; abundance: few; d_gene: TRBD2; j_gene: TRBJ2-5; v_gene: TRBV7-2; CDR3nt: TGTGCCAGCAGCAAAAGACTAGCGGGAGTAGGGGAGACCCAGTACTTC; CDR3aa: CASSKRLAGVGETQYF
len: 15; abundance: -; d_gene: TRBD2; j_gene: TRBJ2-5; v_gene: TRBV6-5; CDR3nt: TGTGCCAGCAGTTACTTTAGCGGGAGGAGGGAGACCCAGTACTTC; CDR3aa: CASSYFSGRRETQYF